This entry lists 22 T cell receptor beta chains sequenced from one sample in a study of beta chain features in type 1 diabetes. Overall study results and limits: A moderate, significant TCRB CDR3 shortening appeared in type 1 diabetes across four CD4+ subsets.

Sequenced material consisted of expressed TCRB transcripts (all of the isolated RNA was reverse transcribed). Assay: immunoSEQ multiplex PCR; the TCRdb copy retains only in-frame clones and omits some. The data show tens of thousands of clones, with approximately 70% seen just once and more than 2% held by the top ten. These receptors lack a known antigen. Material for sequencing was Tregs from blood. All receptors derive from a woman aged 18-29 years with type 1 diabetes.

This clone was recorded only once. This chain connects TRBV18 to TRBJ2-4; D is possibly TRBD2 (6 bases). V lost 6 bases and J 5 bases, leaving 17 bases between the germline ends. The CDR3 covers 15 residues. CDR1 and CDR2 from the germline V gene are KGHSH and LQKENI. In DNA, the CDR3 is TGTGCCAGCTCTGAATCGGCAGGCGGGGAAAACATTCAGTACTTC. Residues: CASSESAGGENIQYF.

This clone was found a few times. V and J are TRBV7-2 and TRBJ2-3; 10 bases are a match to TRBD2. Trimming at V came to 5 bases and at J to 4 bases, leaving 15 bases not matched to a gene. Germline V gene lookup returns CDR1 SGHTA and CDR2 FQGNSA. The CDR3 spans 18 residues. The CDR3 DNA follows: TGTGCCAGCAGCCGAAACTTCCTACTACTAGCGGGGCCAGATACGCAGTATTTT. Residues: CASSRNFLLLAGPDTQYF.

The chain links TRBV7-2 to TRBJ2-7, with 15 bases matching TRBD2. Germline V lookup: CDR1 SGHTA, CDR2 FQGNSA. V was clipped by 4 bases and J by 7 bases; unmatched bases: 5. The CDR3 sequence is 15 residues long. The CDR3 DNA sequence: TGTGCCAGCAGCTGGACTAGCGGGGGGGCCGGGGAGCAGTACTTC. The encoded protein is CASSWTSGGAGEQYF.

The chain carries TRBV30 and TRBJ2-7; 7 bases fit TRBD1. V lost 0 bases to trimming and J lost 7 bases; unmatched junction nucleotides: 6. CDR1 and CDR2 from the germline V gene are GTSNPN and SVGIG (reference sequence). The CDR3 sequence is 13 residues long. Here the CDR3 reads CAWSVQGPKEQYV. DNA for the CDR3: TGTGCCTGGAGTGTACAGGGGCCTAAGGAGCAGTACGTC.

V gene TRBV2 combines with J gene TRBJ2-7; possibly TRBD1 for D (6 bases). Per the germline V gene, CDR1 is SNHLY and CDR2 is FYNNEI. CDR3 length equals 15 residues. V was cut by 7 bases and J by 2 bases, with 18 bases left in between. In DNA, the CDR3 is TGTGCCAGCAAACGCGTCCCACAGGGAACCTACGAGCAGTACTTC. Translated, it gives CASKRVPQGTYEQYF.

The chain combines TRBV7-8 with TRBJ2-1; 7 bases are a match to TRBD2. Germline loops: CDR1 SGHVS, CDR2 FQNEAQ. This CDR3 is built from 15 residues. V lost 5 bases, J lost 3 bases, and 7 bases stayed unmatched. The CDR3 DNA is TGTGCCAGCAGCCTTGGAGGGACTATCTACAATGAGCAGTTCTTC. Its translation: CASSLGGTIYNEQFF.

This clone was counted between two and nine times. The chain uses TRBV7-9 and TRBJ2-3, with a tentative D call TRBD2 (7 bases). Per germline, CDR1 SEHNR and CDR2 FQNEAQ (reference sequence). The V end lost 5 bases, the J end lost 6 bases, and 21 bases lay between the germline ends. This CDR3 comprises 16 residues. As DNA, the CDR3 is TGTGCCAGCAGCCTAATGGGTCGGGGGGCCTCGGATACGCAGTATTTT. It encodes CASSLMGRGASDTQYF.

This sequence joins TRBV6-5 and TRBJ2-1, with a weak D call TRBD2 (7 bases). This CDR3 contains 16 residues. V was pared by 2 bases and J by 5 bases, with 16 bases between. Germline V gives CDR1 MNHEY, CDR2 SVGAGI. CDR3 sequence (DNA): TGTGCCAGCAGTTACCGGGGAGGGGGAAACCACAATGAGCAGTTCTTC. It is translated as CASSYRGGGNHNEQFF.

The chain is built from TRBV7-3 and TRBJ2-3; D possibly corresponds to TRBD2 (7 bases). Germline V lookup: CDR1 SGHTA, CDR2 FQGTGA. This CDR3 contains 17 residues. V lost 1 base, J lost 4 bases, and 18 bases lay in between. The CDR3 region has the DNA TGTGCCAGCAGCTTAAGGGGGCTAGCGGTGGCGGCAGATACGCAGTATTTT. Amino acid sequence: CASSLRGLAVAADTQYF.

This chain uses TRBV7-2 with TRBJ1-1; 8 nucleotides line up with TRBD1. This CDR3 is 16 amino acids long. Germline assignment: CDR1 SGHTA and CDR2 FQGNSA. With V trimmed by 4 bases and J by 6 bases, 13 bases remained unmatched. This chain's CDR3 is CASSSLLYRGFAEAFF. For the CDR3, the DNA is TGTGCCAGCAGCTCCCTCCTCTACAGGGGGTTCGCTGAAGCTTTCTTT. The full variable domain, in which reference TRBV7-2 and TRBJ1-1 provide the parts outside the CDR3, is GAGVSQSPSNKVTEKGKDVELRCDPISGHTALYWYRQSLGQGLEFLIYFQGNSAPDKSGLPSDRFSAERTGGSVSTLTIQRTQQEDSAVYLCASSSLLYRGFAEAFFGQGTRLTVV.

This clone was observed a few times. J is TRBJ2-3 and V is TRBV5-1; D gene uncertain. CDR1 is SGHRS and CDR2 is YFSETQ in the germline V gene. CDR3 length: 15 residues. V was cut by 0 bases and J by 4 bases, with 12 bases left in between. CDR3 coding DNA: TGCGCCAGCAGCTTGGCCCTTGGGCCTTCAGATACGCAGTATTTT. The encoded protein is CASSLALGPSDTQYF.

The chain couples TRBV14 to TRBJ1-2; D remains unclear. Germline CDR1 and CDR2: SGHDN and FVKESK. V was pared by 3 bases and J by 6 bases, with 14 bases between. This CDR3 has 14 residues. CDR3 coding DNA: TGTGCCAGCAGCCAGATGAGAGGGTTGAATGGCTACACCTTC. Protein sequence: CASSQMRGLNGYTF.

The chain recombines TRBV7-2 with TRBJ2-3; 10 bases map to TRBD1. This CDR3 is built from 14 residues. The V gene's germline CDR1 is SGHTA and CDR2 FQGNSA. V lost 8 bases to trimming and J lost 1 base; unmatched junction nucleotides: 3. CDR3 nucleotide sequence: TGTGCCAGCGACGGGACAGGGGGCACAGATACGCAGTATTTT. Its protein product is CASDGTGGTDTQYF.

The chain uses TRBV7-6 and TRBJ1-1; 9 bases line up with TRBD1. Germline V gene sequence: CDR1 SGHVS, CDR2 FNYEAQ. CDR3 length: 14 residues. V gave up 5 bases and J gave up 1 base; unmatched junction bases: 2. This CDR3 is CASSRTGENTEAFF. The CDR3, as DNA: TGTGCCAGCAGCCGGACAGGGGAGAACACTGAAGCTTTCTTT.

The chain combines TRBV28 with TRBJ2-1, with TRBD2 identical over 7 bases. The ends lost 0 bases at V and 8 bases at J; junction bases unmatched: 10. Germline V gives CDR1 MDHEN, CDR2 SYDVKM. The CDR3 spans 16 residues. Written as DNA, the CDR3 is TGTGCCAGCAGTTTATGGGCGGGAGCATACACTCATGAGCAGTTCTTC. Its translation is CASSLWAGAYTHEQFF.

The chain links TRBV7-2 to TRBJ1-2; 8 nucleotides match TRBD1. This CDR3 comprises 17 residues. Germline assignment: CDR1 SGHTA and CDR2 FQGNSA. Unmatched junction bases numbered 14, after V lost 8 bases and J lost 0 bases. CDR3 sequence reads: CASGFISTGASNYGYTF. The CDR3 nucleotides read TGTGCCAGCGGATTCATCTCGACAGGGGCCTCTAACTATGGCTACACCTTC. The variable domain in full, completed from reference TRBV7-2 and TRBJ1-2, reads GAGVSQSPSNKVTEKGKDVELRCDPISGHTALYWYRQSLGQGLEFLIYFQGNSAPDKSGLPSDRFSAERTGGSVSTLTIQRTQQEDSAVYLCASGFISTGASNYGYTFGSGTRLTVV.

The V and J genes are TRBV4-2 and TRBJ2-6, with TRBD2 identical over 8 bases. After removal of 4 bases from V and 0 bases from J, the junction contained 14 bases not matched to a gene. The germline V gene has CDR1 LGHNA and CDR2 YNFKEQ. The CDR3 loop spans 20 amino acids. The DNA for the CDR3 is TGTGCCAGCAGCCGAAGATTGGGGACTAGGGGCCACTCTGGGGCCAACGTCCTGACTTTC. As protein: CASSRRLGTRGHSGANVLTF.

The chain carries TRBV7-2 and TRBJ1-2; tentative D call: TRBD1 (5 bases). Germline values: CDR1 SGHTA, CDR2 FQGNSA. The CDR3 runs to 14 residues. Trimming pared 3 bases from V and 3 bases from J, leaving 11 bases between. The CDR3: CASSFRGSYYGYTF. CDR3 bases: TGTGCCAGCAGCTTTCGGGGGAGCTACTATGGCTACACCTTC.

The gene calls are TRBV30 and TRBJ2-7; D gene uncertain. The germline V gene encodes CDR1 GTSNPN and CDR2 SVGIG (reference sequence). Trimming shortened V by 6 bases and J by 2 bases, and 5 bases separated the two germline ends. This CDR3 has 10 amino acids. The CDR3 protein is CACGAYEQYF. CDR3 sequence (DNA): TGTGCCTGTGGAGCCTACGAGCAGTACTTC.

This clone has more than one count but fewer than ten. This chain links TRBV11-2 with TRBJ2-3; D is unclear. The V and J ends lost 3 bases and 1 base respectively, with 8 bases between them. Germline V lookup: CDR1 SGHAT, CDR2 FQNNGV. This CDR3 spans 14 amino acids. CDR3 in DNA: TGTGCCAGCAGCTTCGCGGAACGCACAGATACGCAGTATTTT. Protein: CASSFAERTDTQYF.

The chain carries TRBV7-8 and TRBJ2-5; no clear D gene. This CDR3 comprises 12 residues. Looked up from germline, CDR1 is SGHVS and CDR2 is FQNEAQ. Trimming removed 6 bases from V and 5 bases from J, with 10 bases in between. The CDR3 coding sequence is TGTGCCAGCAGTTGGTCTATCGAGACCCAGTACTTC. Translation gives CASSWSIETQYF.

The chain's CDR3 is CASSLKLAGQFF. The CDR3 DNA is TGTGCCAGCAGCCTAAAACTAGCAGGTCAGTTCTTC. This chain uses TRBV13 with TRBJ2-1, with TRBD2 as a possible D gene (6 bases). CDR1 and CDR2 from the germline V gene are PRHDT and FYEKMQ (reference sequence). With 5 bases removed from V and 13 bases from J, the gap between germline ends came to 15 bases. The CDR3 sequence is 12 residues long. Full variable domain (missing parts from reference TRBV13 and TRBJ2-1): AAGVIQSPRHLIKEKRETATLKCYPIPRHDTVYWYQQGPGQDPQFLISFYEKMQSDKGSIPDRFSAQQFSDYHSELNMSSLELGDSALYFCASSLKLAGQFFGPGTRLTVL.